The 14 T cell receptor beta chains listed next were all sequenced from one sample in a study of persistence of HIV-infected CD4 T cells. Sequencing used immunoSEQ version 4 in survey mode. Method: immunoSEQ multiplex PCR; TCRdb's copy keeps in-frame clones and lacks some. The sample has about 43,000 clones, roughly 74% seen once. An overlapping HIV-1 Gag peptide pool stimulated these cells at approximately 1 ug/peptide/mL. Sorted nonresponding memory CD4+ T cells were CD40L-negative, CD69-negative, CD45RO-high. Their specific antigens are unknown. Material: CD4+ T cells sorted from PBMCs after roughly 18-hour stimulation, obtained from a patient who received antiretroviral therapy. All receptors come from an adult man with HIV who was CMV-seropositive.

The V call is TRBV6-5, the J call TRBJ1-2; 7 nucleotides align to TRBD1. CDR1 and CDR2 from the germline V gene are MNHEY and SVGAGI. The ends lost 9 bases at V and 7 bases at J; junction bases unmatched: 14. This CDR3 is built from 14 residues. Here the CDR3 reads CARAAGGGRAGYTF. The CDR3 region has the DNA TGTGCCAGGGCAGCAGGGGGGGGAAGGGCTGGCTACACCTTC.

CDR3 sequence (DNA): TGTGCCAGCAGCTCCGTAAAGGGACAGGGCCCAGATACGCAGTATTTT. Protein: CASSSVKGQGPDTQYF. The chain recombines TRBV7-2 with TRBJ2-3, with 9 bases lining up with TRBD1. Germline CDR1 reads SGHTA; CDR2 reads FQGNSA. This CDR3 is 16 amino acids long. The ends lost 4 bases at V and 4 bases at J; junction bases unmatched: 9.

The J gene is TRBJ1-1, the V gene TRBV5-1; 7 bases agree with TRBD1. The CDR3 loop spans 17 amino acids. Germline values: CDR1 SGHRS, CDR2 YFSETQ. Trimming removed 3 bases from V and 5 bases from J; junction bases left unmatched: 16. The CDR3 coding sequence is TGCGCCAGCAGCTCGCACAGACAAGGGGGCCCGGGGACTGAAGCTTTCTTT. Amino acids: CASSSHRQGGPGTEAFF. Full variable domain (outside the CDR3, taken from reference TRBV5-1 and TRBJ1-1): KAGVTQTPRYLIKTRGQQVTLSCSPISGHRSVSWYQQTPGQGLQFLFEYFSETQRNKGNFPGRFSGRQFSNSRSEMNVSTLELGDSALYLCASSSHRQGGPGTEAFFGQGTRLTVV.

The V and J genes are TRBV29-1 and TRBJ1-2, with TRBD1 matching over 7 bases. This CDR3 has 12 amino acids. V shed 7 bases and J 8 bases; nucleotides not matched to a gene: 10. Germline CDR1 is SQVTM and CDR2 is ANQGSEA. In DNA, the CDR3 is TGCAGCGGAGAAGGGGGCGTCGGGGGCTACACCTTC. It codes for CSGEGGVGGYTF.

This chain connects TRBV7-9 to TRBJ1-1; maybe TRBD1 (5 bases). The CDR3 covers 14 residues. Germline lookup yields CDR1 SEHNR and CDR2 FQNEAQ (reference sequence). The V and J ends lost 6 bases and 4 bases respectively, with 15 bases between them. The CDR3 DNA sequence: TGTGCCAGCAGTTACTCCCTTGGGGGCACTGAAGCTTTCTTT. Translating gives CASSYSLGGTEAFF.

CDR3 sequence reads: CASSDPELVGKRGRETQYF. The DNA for the CDR3 is TGTGCCAGCAGTGACCCCGAACTGGTGGGGAAGCGGGGGAGGGAGACCCAGTACTTC. The chain recombines TRBV6-4 with TRBJ2-5; 8 nucleotides agree with TRBD2. Germline CDR1 MRHNA, CDR2 SNTAGT. J gave up 5 bases and V 2 bases, and 19 bases lay outside the gene matches. The CDR3 has 19 amino acids.

The CDR3 region has the DNA TGTGCCACCCGCCAGGGGGCAACTAATGAAAAACTGTTTTTT. This translates into CATRQGATNEKLFF. This chain joins TRBV6-5 and TRBJ1-4, with 7 bases fitting TRBD1. This CDR3 is 14 amino acids long. The ends lost 10 bases at V and 0 bases at J; junction bases unmatched: 5. The germline CDR1 and CDR2 sequences are MNHEY and SVGAGI.

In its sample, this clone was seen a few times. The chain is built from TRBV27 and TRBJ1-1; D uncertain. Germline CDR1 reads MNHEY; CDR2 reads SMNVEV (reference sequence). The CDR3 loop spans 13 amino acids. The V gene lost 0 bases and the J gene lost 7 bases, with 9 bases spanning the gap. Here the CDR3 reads CASSLSPGFEAFF. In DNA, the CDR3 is TGTGCCAGCAGTTTATCTCCCGGATTTGAAGCTTTCTTT.

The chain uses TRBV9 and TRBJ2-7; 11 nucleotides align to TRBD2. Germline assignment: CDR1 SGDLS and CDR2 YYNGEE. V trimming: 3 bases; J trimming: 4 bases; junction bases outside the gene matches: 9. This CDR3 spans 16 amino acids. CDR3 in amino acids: CASSGASGRNRYEQYF. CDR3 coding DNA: TGTGCCAGCAGCGGGGCTAGCGGGAGGAATCGTTACGAGCAGTACTTC.

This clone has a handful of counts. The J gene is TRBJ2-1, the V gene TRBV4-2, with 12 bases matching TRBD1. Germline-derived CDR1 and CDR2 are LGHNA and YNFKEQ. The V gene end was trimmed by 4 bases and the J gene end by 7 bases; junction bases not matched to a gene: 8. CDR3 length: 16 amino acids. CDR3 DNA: TGTGCCAGCAGCCCCGAGATGGGACAGGGGGCGAATGAGCAGTTCTTC. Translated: CASSPEMGQGANEQFF.

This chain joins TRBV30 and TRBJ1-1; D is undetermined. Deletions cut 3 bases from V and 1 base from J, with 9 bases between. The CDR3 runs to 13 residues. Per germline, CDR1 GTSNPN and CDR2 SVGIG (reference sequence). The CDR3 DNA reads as TGTGCCTGGAGGCGGGCCCCGAACACTGAAGCTTTCTTT. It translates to CAWRRAPNTEAFF.

The CDR3 bases are TGTGCCAGCAGCCCCGCGTGGGGCTCTGGAAACACCATATATTTT. It yields the protein CASSPAWGSGNTIYF. The genes are TRBV7-9 and TRBJ1-3; D is uncertain. The CDR3 contains 15 residues. V gave up 5 bases and J gave up 0 bases, with 11 bases separating them. Per the germline V gene, CDR1 is SEHNR and CDR2 is FQNEAQ (reference sequence).

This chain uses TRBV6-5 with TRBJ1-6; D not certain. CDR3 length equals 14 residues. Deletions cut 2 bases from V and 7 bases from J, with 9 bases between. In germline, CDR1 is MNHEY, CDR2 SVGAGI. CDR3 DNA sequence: TGTGCCAGCAGTTACGGTAGTCGGAATTCACCCCTCCACTTT. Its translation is CASSYGSRNSPLHF.

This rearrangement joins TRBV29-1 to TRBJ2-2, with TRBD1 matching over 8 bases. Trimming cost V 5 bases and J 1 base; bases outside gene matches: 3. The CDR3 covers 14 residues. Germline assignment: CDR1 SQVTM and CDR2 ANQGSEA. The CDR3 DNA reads TGCAGCGTTTGGACAGGGAGGAACACCGGGGAGCTGTTTTTT. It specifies CSVWTGRNTGELFF.